Given below is one T cell receptor beta chain in context. The antigen is not known. These data are taken from a study of T cell responses to AZD1222 COVID-19 vaccine. Germline-derived CDR1 and CDR2 are SGHDN and FVKESK. Trimming took 1 base from V and 13 from J; bases not matched to a gene: 5. CDR3 length: 13 amino acids. Study results and limitations: White British ancestry dominated among donors, who included more females, and clonal diversity was possibly underestimated. Following two doses of AZD1222, Spike-specific TCR breadth and depth rose.

TCRdb's table, derived via immunoSEQ multiplex PCR, lists solely in-frame clones and lacks some. The data contain about 150,000 clones, about nine tenths of them singletons. This chain joins TRBV14 and TRBJ2-1, with 9 bases lining up with TRBD1. This TCR was sampled from an adult in good health. Sequenced here: peripheral blood, sampled on day 0 of AZD1222 vaccination. The CDR3 here is CASSQVTGGTQFF. CDR3 bases: TGTGCCAGCAGCCAAGTGACAGGGGGTACACAGTTCTTC.